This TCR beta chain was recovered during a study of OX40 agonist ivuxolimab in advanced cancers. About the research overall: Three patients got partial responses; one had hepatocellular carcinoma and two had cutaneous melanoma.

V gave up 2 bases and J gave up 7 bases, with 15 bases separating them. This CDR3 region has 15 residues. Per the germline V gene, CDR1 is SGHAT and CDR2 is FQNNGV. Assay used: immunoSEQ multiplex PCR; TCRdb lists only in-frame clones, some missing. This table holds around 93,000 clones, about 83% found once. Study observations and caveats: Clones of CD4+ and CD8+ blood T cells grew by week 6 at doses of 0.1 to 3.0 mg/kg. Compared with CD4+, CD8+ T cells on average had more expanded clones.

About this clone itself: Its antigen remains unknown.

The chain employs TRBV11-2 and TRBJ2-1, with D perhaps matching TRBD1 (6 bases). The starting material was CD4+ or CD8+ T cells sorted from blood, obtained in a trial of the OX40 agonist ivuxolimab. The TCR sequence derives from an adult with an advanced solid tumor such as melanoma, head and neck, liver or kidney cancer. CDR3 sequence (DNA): TGTGCCAGCAGCTTAACAGGGAGCATTCTAAATGAGCAGTTCTTC. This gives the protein CASSLTGSILNEQFF.